This TCR beta chain was documented in a study of PD-1 blockade in classical Hodgkin lymphoma (dated by TCRdb to 2018 to 2020). A note on the overall study: Nivolumab dosing was 3 mg/kg intravenously every 2 weeks, continuing until either disease progression or unacceptable toxicity. To define a peripheral blood immune signature of response to PD-1 blockade in classical Hodgkin lymphoma, the study combined TCR beta sequencing with CyTOF.

The paper as a whole reports these results and caveats: Baseline TCR diversity was reported as lower in newly diagnosed patients than in healthy donors, and lower still in relapsed/refractory patients. By C4D1, a significant rise was seen in CD4+ TCR diversity but not in CD8+ TCR diversity (p=0.0027 vs p=0.16), and the rise was most apparent among complete responders (p=0.02). Trial patients with a complete response had baseline diversity similar to that of newly diagnosed patients, while partial responders and progressors had significantly lower diversity. Lower diversity was seen in patients whose nivolumab began less than 1 year after ASCT, and these patients were left out of later analyses so that immune reconstitution would not confound the results. The study covered only a single clinical trial cohort, and the causes of the repertoire differences, possibly disease activity or prior therapy, were still not defined.

To note about this clone: Its target antigen remains unknown. No much larger clone exists at a distance of one base, and base qualities are not known.

Interpreted using the paper, the time point label stands for: cycle 4 day 1 (C4D1), after 6 weeks of nivolumab. Every trial patient had relapsed after autologous stem cell transplantation, and cohorts A, B and C differed in prior brentuximab vedotin exposure. The trial cohort included 45 to 65 patients with relapsed/refractory classical Hodgkin lymphoma, and each patient had a best overall response of complete response, partial response or progressive disease. In the multi-cohort phase II CheckMate 205 trial, trial patients received single-agent nivolumab. An independent review committee assessed best overall response by applying the 2007 International Working Group response criteria. Trial PBMCs were collected just before the start of nivolumab (C1D1) and during therapy at cycle 2 day 1 and cycle 4 day 1. After peripheral blood was drawn into 8 mL Vacutainer Cell Preparation Tubes, PBMCs were isolated by centrifugation and then cryopreserved.

The CDR3 has 13 amino acids, counting the end cysteine and phenylalanine. This entry keeps only the CDR3 DNA: 39 bases, framed from base 1. At the junction V is shortened by 10 bases and J by 2 bases, with 12 bases in between. The germline V gene supplies CDR1 SNHLY and CDR2 FYNNEI. The Qiagen DNeasy kit was used to extract genomic DNA both from unsorted PBMCs and from the negatively selected CD4+ and CD8+ fractions. Amplification of TCR beta CDR3 regions was done by immunoSEQ multiplex PCR with primers that anneal to V and J segments. A synthetic immune receptor repertoire was used to minimize amplification bias, and remaining bias was computationally removed after sequencing. As for the original processing: Custom Python scripts were used to quantify repertoire diversity as the Shannon entropy index. Unsorted, CD4+ and CD8+ repertoires were examined separately, except in combined analyses, for which CD4+ and CD8+ sequences were merged in silico. A clone was considered expanded if an increase in frequency of at least 2-fold after treatment relative to C1D1 was found, and a pseudocount of 0.5 was applied to clones undetected at baseline. Clones with 0 or 1 copy at C1D1 were classified as singleton clones, and clones with 2 or more copies were classified as non-singleton clones. Clones expanded in unsorted samples were annotated as CD4+, CD8+ or unknown by matching protein sequences in sorted samples from the same patient. Wilcoxon tests on paired samples were used to test changes in diversity from C1D1 to C4D1. TCRdb mirrors the immuneACCESS table, restricted to in-frame sequences. Some clones are absent from its copies; in checked studies, under half trace to an unresolved V gene, and the reason for the others is unknown. V, J and clone size are those of that table, while D and trimming were read from the DNA. The sample yields 96,000 or so clones; 85% to 95% were counted once. Less than 2% of the sample is held by the ten biggest clonotypes.

The receptor was isolated from a human donor with classical Hodgkin lymphoma. The sequenced sample was peripheral blood mononuclear cells (PBMCs), obtained before the fourth cycle of nivolumab. The V gene is TRBV2 and the J gene is TRBJ2-1; the D gene is perhaps TRBD2, on 6 matching bases. The sequenced DNA is TGTGCCATGGCGGGACCTACCTACAATGAGCAGTTCTTC. It translates as CAMAGPTYNEQFF.